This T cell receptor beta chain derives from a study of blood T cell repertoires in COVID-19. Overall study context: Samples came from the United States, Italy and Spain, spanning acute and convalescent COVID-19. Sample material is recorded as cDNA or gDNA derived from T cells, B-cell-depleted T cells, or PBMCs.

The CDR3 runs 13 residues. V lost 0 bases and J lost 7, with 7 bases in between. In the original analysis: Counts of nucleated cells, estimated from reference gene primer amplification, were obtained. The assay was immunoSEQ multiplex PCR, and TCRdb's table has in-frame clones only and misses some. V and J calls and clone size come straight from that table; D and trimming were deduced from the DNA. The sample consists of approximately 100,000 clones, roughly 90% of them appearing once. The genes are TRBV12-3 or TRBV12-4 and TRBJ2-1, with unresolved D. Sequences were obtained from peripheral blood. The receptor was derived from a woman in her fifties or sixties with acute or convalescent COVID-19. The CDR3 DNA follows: TGTGCCAGCAGTTTAGCGGTAGTAAATGAGCAGTTCTTC. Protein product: CASSLAVVNEQFF.